This is a list of T cell receptor beta chains from one sample in a study of identical twins. One entry per CDR3 protein, called by TCRdb with MiXCR from the 5' RACE reads. The sample lists about 690,000 distinct CDR3 sequences, roughly 6.2% occurring once. Sequences were obtained from naive T cells sorted from blood. These receptors originate from a man aged 18 to 29 in good health. Each CDR3 is given with its conserved first and last residue. The D gene is left open where the match is weak. Clone size is stated in some rows and not others, as once, few, many or a class when expanded.

j_gene,v_gene,abundance,d_gene,CDR3aa,CDR3nt
TRBJ1-1,TRBV11-2,few,TRBD1,CASSLVSGGLNTEAFF,TGTGCCAGCAGCTTAGTATCAGGGGGGTTGAACACTGAAGCTTTCTTT
TRBJ2-2,TRBV5-1,few,TRBD2,CASSLLTSGDTGELFF,TGCGCCAGCAGCTTGCTTACCAGCGGGGACACCGGGGAGCTGTTTTTT
TRBJ1-1,TRBV20-1,many,-,CSATGSGTEAFF,TGCAGTGCTACAGGGTCGGGCACTGAAGCTTTCTTT
TRBJ1-5,TRBV15,few,TRBD1,CATSKNRGGNQPQHF,TGTGCCACCAGCAAAAACAGGGGCGGAAATCAGCCCCAGCATTTT
TRBJ1-4,TRBV29-1,few,-,CSVATDVRGEKLFF,TGCAGCGTGGCGACTGACGTCAGAGGTGAAAAACTGTTTTTT
TRBJ2-5,TRBV6-1,many,-,CASSGGDFKETQYF,TGTGCCAGCAGTGGCGGGGACTTCAAAGAGACCCAGTACTTC
TRBJ2-1,TRBV7-6,few,-,CASSLALGSDEQFF,TGTGCCAGCAGCTTAGCACTAGGGTCCGATGAGCAGTTCTTC
TRBJ2-2,TRBV7-8,few,TRBD2,CASSLGTSSTGELFF,TGTGCCAGCAGCTTAGGGACTAGTTCTACCGGGGAGCTGTTTTTT
TRBJ1-1,TRBV7-2,many,TRBD1,CASSLGGTGLIAFF,TGTGCCAGCAGCTTAGGGGGGACAGGACTCATAGCTTTCTTT
TRBJ1-1,TRBV12-3/TRBV12-4,few,-,CASTPESRTEAFF,TGTGCCAGCACCCCCGAGTCTCGCACTGAAGCTTTCTTT
TRBJ2-1,TRBV5-6,many,TRBD2,CASSLLELAGEEQFF,TGTGCCAGCAGCTTGTTAGAACTAGCGGGAGAAGAGCAGTTCTTC
TRBJ1-1,TRBV18,-,-,CASSPRATEWGEAFF,TGTGCCAGCTCACCACGAGCGACCGAATGGGGTGAAGCTTTCTTT
TRBJ2-7,TRBV4-3,few,TRBD2,CASSQGDSGSYEQYF,TGCGCCAGCAGCCAAGGGGATAGCGGGAGCTACGAGCAGTACTTC
TRBJ2-4,TRBV4-3,many,-,CASSQDRSGGNIQYF,TGCGCCAGCAGCCAAGATCGATCCGGGGGAAACATTCAGTACTTC
TRBJ1-3,TRBV5-4,many,TRBD1,CASSSPGTGFGNTIYF,TGTGCCAGCAGCTCGCCCGGGACAGGCTTCGGAAACACCATATATTTT
TRBJ2-1,TRBV12-3/TRBV12-4,few,-,CASSLARTDEQFF,TGTGCCAGCAGTTTAGCCCGGACAGACGAGCAGTTCTTC
TRBJ1-5,TRBV29-1,many,-,CSVAGSTPDQPQHF,TGCAGCGTGGCTGGATCTACACCCGATCAGCCCCAGCATTTT
TRBJ1-6,TRBV6-1,many,-,CASTNGRENSPLHF,TGTGCCAGCACTAATGGCAGGGAGAATTCACCCCTCCACTTT
TRBJ2-1,TRBV5-1,many,TRBD2,CASSLGAGGAYNEQFF,TGCGCCAGCAGCTTGGGAGCGGGAGGGGCCTACAATGAGCAGTTCTTC
TRBJ2-1,TRBV5-1,-,TRBD1,CASSKSSGGNEQFF,TGCGCCAGCAGCAAATCATCAGGGGGCAATGAGCAGTTCTTC
TRBJ2-3,TRBV10-3,many,-,CAVFDPIGDTQYF,TGTGCCGTCTTCGACCCGATTGGAGATACGCAGTATTTT
TRBJ2-1,TRBV19,many,TRBD2,CASSPRLAGAEQFF,TGTGCCAGTAGCCCTAGACTAGCGGGAGCCGAGCAGTTCTTC
TRBJ2-2,TRBV12-3/TRBV12-4,many,-,CASREGLLAGELFF,TGTGCCAGCAGGGAGGGACTCCTCGCCGGGGAGCTGTTTTTT
TRBJ2-5,TRBV15,few,-,CATSRVRDVQETQYF,TGTGCCACCAGCAGAGTCCGGGACGTACAAGAGACCCAGTACTTC
TRBJ2-7,TRBV12-3/TRBV12-4,many,TRBD1,CASSFIGQGANEQYF,TGTGCCAGCAGTTTTATCGGGCAGGGGGCTAACGAGCAGTACTTC
TRBJ1-6,TRBV12-3/TRBV12-4,many,TRBD1,CASSWATGEPLHF,TGTGCCAGCAGTTGGGCGACAGGGGAACCCCTCCACTTT
TRBJ2-7,TRBV20-1,few,-,CSVPLQGLPYEQYF,TGCAGTGTCCCCCTACAGGGCCTTCCCTACGAGCAGTACTTC
TRBJ1-5,TRBV30,many,-,CAWSVGGQSNQPQHF,TGTGCCTGGAGTGTTGGGGGGCAAAGCAATCAGCCCCAGCATTTT
TRBJ1-1,TRBV16,few,-,CASSQRPLGIDTEAFF,TGTGCCAGCAGCCAGCGCCCCTTAGGGATAGACACTGAAGCTTTCTTT
TRBJ2-2,TRBV25-1,few,TRBD1,CASTGPGGNTGELFF,TGTGCCAGCACCGGCCCAGGGGGCAACACCGGGGAGCTGTTTTTT
TRBJ2-1,TRBV19,few,TRBD2,CASSIIPSGRRNEQFF,TGTGCCAGTAGTATAATCCCTAGCGGGAGGCGCAATGAGCAGTTCTTC
TRBJ1-2,TRBV7-9,-,-,CASSSQILTGLEGYTF,TGTGCCAGCAGCTCCCAGATCCTGACAGGTTTGGAGGGCTACACCTTC
TRBJ2-3,TRBV28,-,-,CASRRDLRGTDTQYF,TGTGCCAGCAGACGGGACCTCAGAGGAACAGATACGCAGTATTTT
TRBJ2-2,TRBV23-1,-,-,CASSRFHRGDTGELFF,TGCGCCAGCAGTCGATTTCACCGGGGCGATACCGGGGAGCTGTTTTTT
TRBJ1-1,TRBV20-1,many,-,CSARGGGNTEAFF,TGCAGTGCTAGAGGAGGTGGTAACACTGAAGCTTTCTTT
TRBJ2-7,TRBV6-2/TRBV6-3,many,TRBD1,CASSSMDRGRYEQYF,TGTGCCAGCAGTTCAATGGACAGGGGGCGTTACGAGCAGTACTTC
TRBJ2-7,TRBV6-1,few,TRBD1,CASGTTGGFTYEQYF,TGTGCCAGCGGGACCACAGGGGGCTTTACCTACGAGCAGTACTTC
TRBJ1-6,TRBV6-1,many,-,CASRPGPSPDNSPLHF,TGTGCCAGCAGACCGGGACCGTCGCCCGATAATTCACCCCTCCACTTT
TRBJ2-7,TRBV20-1,many,TRBD2,CSAIGTSGRALGSYEQYF,TGCAGTGCCATAGGGACTAGCGGGAGGGCCCTGGGGTCCTACGAGCAGTACTTC
TRBJ2-2,TRBV11-2,-,-,CASSHSGELFF,TGTGCCAGCAGTCACTCCGGAGAGCTGTTTTTT
TRBJ1-5,TRBV5-1,many,-,CASSLTGKQNQPQHF,TGCGCCAGCAGCTTAACAGGAAAACAAAATCAGCCCCAGCATTTT
TRBJ2-2,TRBV6-2/TRBV6-3,many,TRBD2,CASSFPWSRETGELFF,TGTGCCAGCAGCTTCCCGTGGTCGCGGGAGACCGGGGAGCTGTTTTTT
TRBJ2-1,TRBV7-6,few,-,CASSPSPDKLGWGYNEQFF,TGTGCCAGCAGCCCTAGCCCGGACAAATTGGGATGGGGCTACAATGAGCAGTTCTTC
TRBJ2-7,TRBV5-5,many,TRBD1,CASSWDRELSYEQYF,TGTGCCAGCAGCTGGGACAGGGAACTTTCCTACGAGCAGTACTTC
TRBJ2-7,TRBV20-1,-,TRBD2,CSARPWRERREQYF,TGCAGTGCTAGACCCTGGCGGGAGCGTAGGGAGCAGTACTTC
TRBJ1-2,TRBV12-3/TRBV12-4,-,-,CASSRDRTLYGYTF,TGTGCCAGCAGCAGAGACAGGACTTTATATGGCTACACCTTC
TRBJ2-7,TRBV4-2,many,TRBD2,CASSQLSGTTYEQYF,TGTGCCAGCAGCCAACTTAGCGGGACTACCTACGAGCAGTACTTC
TRBJ2-7,TRBV3-1,many,-,CASRNLDHYEQYF,TGTGCCAGCAGGAACTTGGACCACTACGAGCAGTACTTC
TRBJ2-5,TRBV4-2,-,-,CASSPTWGQETQYF,TGTGCCAGCAGCCCAACATGGGGGCAAGAGACCCAGTACTTC
TRBJ1-2,TRBV4-1,many,-,CASLAKDSKLYGYTF,TGCGCCAGCCTTGCGAAGGACAGCAAGCTTTATGGCTACACCTTC
TRBJ2-3,TRBV5-1,many,-,CASSSVLGSTDTQYF,TGCGCCAGCAGCTCGGTCCTGGGCAGCACAGATACGCAGTATTTT
TRBJ1-3,TRBV30,few,-,CAWSVQGRINTIYF,TGTGCCTGGAGCGTACAGGGAAGGATTAACACCATATATTTT
TRBJ2-1,TRBV3-1,-,TRBD2,CASSQASSGRPQGFF,TGTGCCAGCAGCCAGGCCTCCAGCGGGAGGCCACAGGGGTTCTTC
TRBJ2-7,TRBV6-1,few,TRBD2,CASRQAGENEQYF,TGTGCCAGCAGGCAGGCGGGAGAGAACGAGCAGTACTTC
TRBJ2-3,TRBV19,few,-,CASSVVIASGTDTQYF,TGTGCCAGTAGTGTTGTGATAGCTAGCGGCACAGATACGCAGTATTTT
TRBJ2-1,TRBV12-3/TRBV12-4,few,-,CASRRINEQFF,TGTGCCAGCAGGAGGATCAATGAGCAGTTCTTC
TRBJ1-1,TRBV10-3,many,-,CAISPKTGTEAFF,TGTGCCATCAGTCCAAAGACGGGAACTGAAGCTTTCTTT
TRBJ2-2,TRBV21-1,many,-,CASSKKPVCRLGTGELFF,TGTGCCAGCAGCAAAAAACCTGTTTGTCGTTTGGGGACCGGGGAGCTGTTTTTT
TRBJ2-3,TRBV3-1,many,-,CASSQDRTDTQYF,TGTGCCAGCAGCCAAGATCGGACAGATACGCAGTATTTT